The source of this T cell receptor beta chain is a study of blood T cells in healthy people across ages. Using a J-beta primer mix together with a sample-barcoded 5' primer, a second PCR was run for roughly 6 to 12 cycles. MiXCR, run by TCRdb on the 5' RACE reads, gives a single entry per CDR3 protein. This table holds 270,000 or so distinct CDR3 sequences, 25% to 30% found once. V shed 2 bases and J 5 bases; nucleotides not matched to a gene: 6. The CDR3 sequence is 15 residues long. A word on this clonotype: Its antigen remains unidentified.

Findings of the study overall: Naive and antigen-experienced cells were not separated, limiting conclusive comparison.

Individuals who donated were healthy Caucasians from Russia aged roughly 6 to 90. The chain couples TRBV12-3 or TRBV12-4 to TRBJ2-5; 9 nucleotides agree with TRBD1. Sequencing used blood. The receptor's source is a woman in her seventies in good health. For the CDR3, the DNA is TGTGCCAGCAGTTTATTTGGGACAGGGTCCGAGACCCAGTACTTC. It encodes CASSLFGTGSETQYF.